The 7 T cell receptor beta chains below were found in one sample sequenced in a study of OX40 agonist ivuxolimab in advanced cancers. Assay: immunoSEQ multiplex PCR; the TCRdb copy retains only in-frame clones and omits some. In the table there are more than 65,000 clones, about nine tenths of which are singletons. The input for sequencing was CD4+ or CD8+ T cells sorted from blood, taken in a trial of the OX40 agonist ivuxolimab. These receptors all come from an adult with an advanced solid tumor such as melanoma, head and neck, liver or kidney cancer.

The V gene is TRBV5-6, the J gene TRBJ2-5; D gene unclear. The CDR3 runs to 12 residues. Trimming left V 7 bases short and J 4 bases short, with 11 bases between. CDR1 SGHDT and CDR2 YYEEEE come from the germline V gene. In nucleotides, the CDR3 is TGTGCCAGCTGGGCCGGTGGAGAGACCCAGTACTTC. Translated: CASWAGGETQYF.

The chain has TRBV5-1 and TRBJ2-2, with D perhaps matching TRBD1 (6 bases). The germline gives CDR1 SGHRS, CDR2 YFSETQ. With 4 bases removed from V and 8 bases from J, the gap between germline ends came to 21 bases. CDR3 length equals 16 residues. The CDR3 loop reads CASSLTQQGGLGELFF. The CDR3 region has the DNA TGCGCCAGCAGCCTTACTCAACAGGGTGGGCTGGGGGAGCTGTTTTTT.

V usage is TRBV2 and J usage is TRBJ2-3; TRBD2 matches at 12 bases. The germline V gene encodes CDR1 SNHLY and CDR2 FYNNEI. CDR3 size: 14 residues. V shed 10 bases and J 2 bases; nucleotides not matched to a gene: 4. The CDR3 coding sequence is TGTGCCACCCGGACTAGCGGGAACACAGATACGCAGTATTTT. Translated: CATRTSGNTDTQYF.

This clone was picked up a small number of times. V gene TRBV6-6 combines with J gene TRBJ1-5, with 7 bases lining up with TRBD1. The V segment lost 3 bases and the J segment 3 bases; nucleotides outside the gene matches: 5. Germline V gene sequence: CDR1 MNHNY, CDR2 SVGAGI (reference sequence). The CDR3 is made up of 15 amino acids. The CDR3 nucleotides read TGTGCCAGCAGTTATGACAGGGCCCTCAATCAGCCCCAGCATTTT. It encodes CASSYDRALNQPQHF.

V and J are TRBV28 and TRBJ2-1; D not certain. The CDR3 length is 15 residues. Germline CDR1 MDHEN, CDR2 SYDVKM. Trimming shortened V by 6 bases and J by 1 base, and 13 bases separated the two germline ends. CDR3 nucleotides: TGTGCCAGCAGCCTTGCTGGAGCGTCCTACAATGAGCAGTTCTTC. Translated, it gives CASSLAGASYNEQFF.

This rearrangement joins TRBV5-4 to TRBJ1-2; no firm D call. The V and J ends lost 5 bases and 8 bases respectively, with 16 bases between them. The germline CDR1 and CDR2 sequences are SGHNT and YYREEE (reference sequence). The CDR3 runs 13 residues. This CDR3 reads CASSSPREDGYTF. CDR3 sequence (DNA): TGTGCCAGCAGTTCCCCGAGGGAGGACGGCTACACCTTC. Looking up the rest from reference TRBV5-4 and TRBJ1-2 gives the full variable domain: ETGVTQSPTHLIKTRGQQVTLRCSSQSGHNTVSWYQQALGQGPQFIFQYYREEENGRGNFPPRFSGLQFPNYSSELNVNALELDDSALYLCASSSPREDGYTFGSGTRLTVV.

This chain links TRBV28 with TRBJ1-2; 8 positions agree with TRBD1. Trimming at V came to 2 bases and at J to 8 bases, leaving 7 bases not matched to a gene. CDR1 and CDR2 from the germline V gene are MDHEN and SYDVKM. This CDR3 has 14 amino acids. The CDR3: CASSLRGQGGGYTF. In nucleotides, the CDR3 is TGTGCCAGCAGTTTACGTGGACAGGGTGGGGGCTACACCTTC.